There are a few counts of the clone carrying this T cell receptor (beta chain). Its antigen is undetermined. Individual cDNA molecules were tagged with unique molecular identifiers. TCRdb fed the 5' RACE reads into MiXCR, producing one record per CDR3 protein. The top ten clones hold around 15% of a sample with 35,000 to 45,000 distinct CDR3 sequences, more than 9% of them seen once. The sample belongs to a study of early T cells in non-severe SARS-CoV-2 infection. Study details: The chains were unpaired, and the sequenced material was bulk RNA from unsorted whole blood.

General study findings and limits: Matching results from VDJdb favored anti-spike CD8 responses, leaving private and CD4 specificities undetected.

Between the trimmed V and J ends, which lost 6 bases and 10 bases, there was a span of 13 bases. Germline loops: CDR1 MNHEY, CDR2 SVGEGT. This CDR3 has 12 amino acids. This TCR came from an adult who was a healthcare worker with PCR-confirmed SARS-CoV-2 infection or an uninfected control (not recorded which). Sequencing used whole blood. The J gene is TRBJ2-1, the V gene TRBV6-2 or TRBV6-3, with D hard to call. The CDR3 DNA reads TGTGCCAGCAGCGGACCATTTCTGGAGCAGTTCTTC. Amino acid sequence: CASSGPFLEQFF.